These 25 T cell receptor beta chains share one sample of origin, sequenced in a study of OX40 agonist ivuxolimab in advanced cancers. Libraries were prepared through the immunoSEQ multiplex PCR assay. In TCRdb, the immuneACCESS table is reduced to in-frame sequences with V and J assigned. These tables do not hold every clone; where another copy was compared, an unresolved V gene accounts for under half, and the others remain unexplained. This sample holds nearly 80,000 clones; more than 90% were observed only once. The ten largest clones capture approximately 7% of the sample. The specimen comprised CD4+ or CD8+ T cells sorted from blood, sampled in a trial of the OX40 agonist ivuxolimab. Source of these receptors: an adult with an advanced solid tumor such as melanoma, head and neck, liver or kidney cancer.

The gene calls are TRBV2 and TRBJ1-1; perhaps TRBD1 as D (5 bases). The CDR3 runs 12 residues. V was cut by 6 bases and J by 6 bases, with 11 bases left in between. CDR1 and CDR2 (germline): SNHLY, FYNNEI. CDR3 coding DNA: TGTGCCAGCAGATTAGGGGCGGCTGAAGCTTTCTTT. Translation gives CASRLGAAEAFF.

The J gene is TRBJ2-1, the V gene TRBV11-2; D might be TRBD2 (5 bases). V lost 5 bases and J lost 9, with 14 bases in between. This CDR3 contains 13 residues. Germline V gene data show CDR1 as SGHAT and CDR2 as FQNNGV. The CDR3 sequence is CASSPGFGFEQFF. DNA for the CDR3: TGTGCCAGCAGCCCGGGGTTCGGCTTTGAGCAGTTCTTC.

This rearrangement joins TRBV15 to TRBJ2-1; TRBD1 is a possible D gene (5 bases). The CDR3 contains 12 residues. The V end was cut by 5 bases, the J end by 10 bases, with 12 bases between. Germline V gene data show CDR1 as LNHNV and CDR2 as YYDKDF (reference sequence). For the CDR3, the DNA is TGTGCCACCAGCCTACAGGACGGGGAGCAGTTCTTC. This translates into CATSLQDGEQFF.

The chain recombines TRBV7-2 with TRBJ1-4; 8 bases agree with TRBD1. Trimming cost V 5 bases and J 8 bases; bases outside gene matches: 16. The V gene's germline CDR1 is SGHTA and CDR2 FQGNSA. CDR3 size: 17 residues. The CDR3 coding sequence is TGTGCCAGCAGCAGGGGGGCAGGGGGCGGTGTCTTGGAAAAACTGTTTTTT. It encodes CASSRGAGGGVLEKLFF.

The CDR3 here is CASSRDGDSHGYTF. CDR3 nucleotide sequence: TGCGCCAGCAGTCGGGACGGAGACAGCCATGGCTACACCTTC. The chain has TRBV5-1 and TRBJ1-2; D might be TRBD1 (5 bases). Trimming pared 5 bases from V and 6 bases from J, leaving 17 bases between. This CDR3 region has 14 residues. Germline CDR1 reads SGHRS; CDR2 reads YFSETQ.

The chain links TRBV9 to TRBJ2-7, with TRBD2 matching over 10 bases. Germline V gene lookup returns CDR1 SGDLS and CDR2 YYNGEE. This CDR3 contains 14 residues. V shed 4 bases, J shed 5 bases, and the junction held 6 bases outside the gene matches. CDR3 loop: CASSLSGRRDEQYF. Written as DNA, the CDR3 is TGTGCCAGCAGCCTTAGCGGGAGGAGGGACGAGCAGTACTTC.

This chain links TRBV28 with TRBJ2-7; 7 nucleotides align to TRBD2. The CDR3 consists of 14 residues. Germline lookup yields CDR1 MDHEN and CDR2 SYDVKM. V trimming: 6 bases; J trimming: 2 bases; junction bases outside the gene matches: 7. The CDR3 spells CASSLGGSAYEQYF. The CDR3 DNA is TGTGCCAGCAGCCTCGGGGGGTCTGCCTACGAGCAGTACTTC.

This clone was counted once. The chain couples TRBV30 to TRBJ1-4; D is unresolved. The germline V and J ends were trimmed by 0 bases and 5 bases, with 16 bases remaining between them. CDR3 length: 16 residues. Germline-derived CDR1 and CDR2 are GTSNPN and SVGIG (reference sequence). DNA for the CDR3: TGTGCCTGGAGTGTCGGGATAAGGGAGGAAAATGAAAAACTGTTTTTT. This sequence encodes CAWSVGIREENEKLFF.

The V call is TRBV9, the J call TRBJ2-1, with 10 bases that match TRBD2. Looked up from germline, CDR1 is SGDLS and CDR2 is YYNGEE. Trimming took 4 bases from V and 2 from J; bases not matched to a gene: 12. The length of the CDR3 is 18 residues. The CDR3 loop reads CASSSRPLAGGPYNEQFF. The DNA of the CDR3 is TGTGCCAGCAGCAGCCGGCCGTTAGCGGGAGGCCCCTACAATGAGCAGTTCTTC.

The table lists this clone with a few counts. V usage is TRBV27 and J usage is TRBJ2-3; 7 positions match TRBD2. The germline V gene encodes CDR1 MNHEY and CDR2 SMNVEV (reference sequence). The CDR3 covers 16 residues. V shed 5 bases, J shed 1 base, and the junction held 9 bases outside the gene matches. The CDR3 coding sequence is TGTGCCAGCAGTCTAAAGCGGGGAGGAGGCACAGATACGCAGTATTTT. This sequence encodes CASSLKRGGGTDTQYF.

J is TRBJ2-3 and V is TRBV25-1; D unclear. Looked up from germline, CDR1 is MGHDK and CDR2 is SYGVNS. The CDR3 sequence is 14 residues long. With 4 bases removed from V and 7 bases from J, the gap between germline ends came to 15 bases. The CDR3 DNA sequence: TGTGCCAGCAGTGCCCCCGGTTTTTTTAATACGCAGTATTTT. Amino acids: CASSAPGFFNTQYF.

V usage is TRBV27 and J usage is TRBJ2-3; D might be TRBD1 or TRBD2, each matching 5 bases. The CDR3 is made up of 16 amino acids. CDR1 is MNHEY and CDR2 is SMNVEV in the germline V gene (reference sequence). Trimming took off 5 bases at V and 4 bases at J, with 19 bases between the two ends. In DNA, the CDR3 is TGTGCCAGCAGTCCAGGGACCGGAGGTATCGCAGATACGCAGTATTTT. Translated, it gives CASSPGTGGIADTQYF.

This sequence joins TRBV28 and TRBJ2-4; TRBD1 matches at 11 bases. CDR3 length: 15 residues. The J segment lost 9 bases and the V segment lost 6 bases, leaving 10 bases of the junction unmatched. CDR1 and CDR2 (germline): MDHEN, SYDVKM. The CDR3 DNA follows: TGTGCCAGCAGACCGGCCCAGGACAGGGGGCCCATTCAGTACTTC. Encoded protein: CASRPAQDRGPIQYF. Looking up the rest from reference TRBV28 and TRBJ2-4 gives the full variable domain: DVKVTQSSRYLVKRTGEKVFLECVQDMDHENMFWYRQDPGLGLRLIYFSYDVKMKEKGDIPEGYSVSREKKERFSLILESASTNQTSMYLCASRPAQDRGPIQYFGAGTRLSVL.

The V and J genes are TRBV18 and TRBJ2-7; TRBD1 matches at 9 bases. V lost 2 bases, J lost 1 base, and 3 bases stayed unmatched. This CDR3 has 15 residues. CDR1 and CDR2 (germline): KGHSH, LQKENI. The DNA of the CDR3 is TGTGCCAGCTCACCAGGACAGGGGACTTCCTACGAGCAGTACTTC. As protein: CASSPGQGTSYEQYF. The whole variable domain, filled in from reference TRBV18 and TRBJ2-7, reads NAGVMQNPRHLVRRRGQEARLRCSPMKGHSHVYWYRQLPEEGLKFMVYLQKENIIDESGMPKERFSAEFPKEGPSILRIQQVVRGDSAAYFCASSPGQGTSYEQYFGPGTRLTVT.

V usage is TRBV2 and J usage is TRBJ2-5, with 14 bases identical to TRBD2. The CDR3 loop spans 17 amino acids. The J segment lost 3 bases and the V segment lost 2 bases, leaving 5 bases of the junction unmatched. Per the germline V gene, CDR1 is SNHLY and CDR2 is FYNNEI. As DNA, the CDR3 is TGTGCCAGCAGTGAAAGCACGGGACTAGCGGGAGAAGAGACCCAGTACTTC. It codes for CASSESTGLAGEETQYF.

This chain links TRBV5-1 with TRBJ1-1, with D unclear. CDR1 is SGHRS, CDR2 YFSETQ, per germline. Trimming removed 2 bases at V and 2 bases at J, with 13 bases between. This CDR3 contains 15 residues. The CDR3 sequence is CASSFGLTTNTEAFF. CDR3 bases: TGCGCCAGCAGCTTCGGTCTCACGACAAACACTGAAGCTTTCTTT.

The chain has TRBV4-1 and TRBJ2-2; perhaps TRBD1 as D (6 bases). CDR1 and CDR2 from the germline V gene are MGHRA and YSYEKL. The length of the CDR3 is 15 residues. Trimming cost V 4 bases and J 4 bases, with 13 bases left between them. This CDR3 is CASSRDRWGTGELFF. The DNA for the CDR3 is TGCGCCAGCAGCCGAGACAGGTGGGGCACCGGGGAGCTGTTTTTT.

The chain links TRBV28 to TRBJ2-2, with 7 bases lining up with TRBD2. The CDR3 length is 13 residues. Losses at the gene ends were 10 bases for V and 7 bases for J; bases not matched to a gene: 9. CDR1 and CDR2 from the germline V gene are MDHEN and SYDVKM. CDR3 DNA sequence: TGTGCCACCGGGAAGATAGCGGGCGGGGAGCTGTTTTTT. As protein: CATGKIAGGELFF.

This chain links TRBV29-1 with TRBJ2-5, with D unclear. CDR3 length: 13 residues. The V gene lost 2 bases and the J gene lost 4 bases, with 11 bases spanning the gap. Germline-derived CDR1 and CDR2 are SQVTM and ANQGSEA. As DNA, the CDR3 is TGCAGCGTTGAAATAAGCAGAGGAGAGACCCAGTACTTC. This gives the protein CSVEISRGETQYF.

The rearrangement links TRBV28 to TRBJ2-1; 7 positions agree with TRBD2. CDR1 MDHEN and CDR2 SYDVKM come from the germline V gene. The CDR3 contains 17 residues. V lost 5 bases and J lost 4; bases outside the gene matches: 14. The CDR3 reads CASSPQKAGIGYNEQFF. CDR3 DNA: TGTGCCAGCAGTCCACAAAAAGCGGGAATCGGGTACAATGAGCAGTTCTTC.

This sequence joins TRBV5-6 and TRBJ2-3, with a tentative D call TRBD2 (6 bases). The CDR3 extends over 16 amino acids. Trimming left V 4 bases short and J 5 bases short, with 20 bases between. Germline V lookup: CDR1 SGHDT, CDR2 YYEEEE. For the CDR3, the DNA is TGTGCCAGCAGCAGGGAGGTAACTTGGAGCCAAGATACGCAGTATTTT. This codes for CASSREVTWSQDTQYF.

The CDR3 loop is CASRDRTYEQYF. In DNA form, the CDR3 reads TGTGCCAGCCGGGACAGAACGTACGAGCAGTACTTC. The chain couples TRBV28 to TRBJ2-7; 7 nucleotides line up with TRBD1. The CDR3 is 12 residues long. Germline assignment: CDR1 MDHEN and CDR2 SYDVKM. Unmatched junction bases numbered 5, after V lost 8 bases and J lost 4 bases.

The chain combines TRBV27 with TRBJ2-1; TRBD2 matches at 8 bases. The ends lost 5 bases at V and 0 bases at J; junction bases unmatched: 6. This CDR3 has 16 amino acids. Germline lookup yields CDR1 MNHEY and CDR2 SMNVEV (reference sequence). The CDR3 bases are TGTGCCAGCAGTGTCTTCGGGACTAGCTCCTACAATGAGCAGTTCTTC. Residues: CASSVFGTSSYNEQFF.

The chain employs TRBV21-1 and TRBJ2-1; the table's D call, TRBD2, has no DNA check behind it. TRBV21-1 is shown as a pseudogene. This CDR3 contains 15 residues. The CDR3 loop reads CASSKGTSSYNEQFF. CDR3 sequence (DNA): TGTGCCAGCAGCAAAGGGACTAGCTCCTACAATGAGCAGTTCTTC.

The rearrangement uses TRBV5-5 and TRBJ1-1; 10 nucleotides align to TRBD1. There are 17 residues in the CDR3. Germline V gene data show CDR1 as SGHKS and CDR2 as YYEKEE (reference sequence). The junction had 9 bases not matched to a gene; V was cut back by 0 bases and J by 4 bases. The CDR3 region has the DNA TGTGCCAGCAGCTTGGGAGACAGGGGGCGATCGGGCACTGAAGCTTTCTTT. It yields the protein CASSLGDRGRSGTEAFF. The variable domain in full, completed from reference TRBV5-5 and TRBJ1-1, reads DAGVTQSPTHLIKTRGQQVTLRCSPISGHKSVSWYQQVLGQGPQFIFQYYEKEERGRGNFPDRFSARQFPNYSSELNVNALLLGDSALYLCASSLGDRGRSGTEAFFGQGTRLTVV.